This entry concerns a single TCR beta chain. The target antigen is unknown. The definition of stable Graves' hyperthyroidism was no ophthalmopathy progression within 18 months. Reasons for excluding patients were uncontrolled infection, other autoimmune disease, pregnancy or lactation. Amplified TCR beta CDR3 regions derived from RNA transcripts. The TCR CDR3 was amplified in a first-round RT-PCR using the HTBI primer set. TCRdb reprocessed the multiplex PCR reads via MiXCR and lists one record per CDR3 protein. The table includes about 840,000 distinct CDR3 sequences, roughly 40% detected once. The CDR3 has 14 residues. With 5 bases removed from V and 6 bases from J, the gap between germline ends came to 14 bases. The germline CDR1 and CDR2 sequences are SGHTA and FQGNSA. The data were taken from a study of T cells in Graves' hyperthyroidism and ophthalmopathy. Study-wide findings and caveats: Separating ophthalmopathy from stable hyperthyroidism was achieved by a 13 V-J model.

The sequence was collected from a man in his late teens or twenties with Graves' hyperthyroidism. The chain is built from TRBV7-2 and TRBJ1-3, with D perhaps matching TRBD1 (5 bases). The sequencing input was blood. The CDR3 loop is CASSQVGVENTIYF. The DNA of the CDR3 is TGTGCCAGCAGCCAAGTAGGGGTAGAAAACACCATATATTTT.